One and the same sample provided the 3 T cell receptor beta chains below, sequenced in a study of cytomegalovirus exposure and HLA in healthy donors. The primer mix had 60 Vbeta and 13 Jbeta primers. TCRdb's table, derived via immunoSEQ multiplex PCR, lists solely in-frame clones and lacks some. The repertoire holds 150,000 to 200,000 clones, with around 80% as singletons. The sequenced material came from PBMCs. Source of these receptors: a woman aged 18-35 years in good health and CMV-seropositive.

This clone was recorded a few times. This sequence joins TRBV19 and TRBJ2-7, with 12 bases fitting TRBD2. The CDR3 contains 14 residues. Trimming cost V 7 bases and J 0 bases; bases outside gene matches: 1. In germline, CDR1 is LNHDA, CDR2 SQIVND (reference sequence). This chain's CDR3 is CASKTSGGSYEQYF. In DNA, the CDR3 is TGTGCCAGTAAGACTAGCGGGGGCTCCTACGAGCAGTACTTC.

The J gene is TRBJ2-7, the V gene TRBV11-2; possibly TRBD1 for D (5 bases). CDR1 is SGHAT, CDR2 FQNNGV, per germline. The CDR3 is 14 amino acids. Between the trimmed V and J ends, which lost 4 bases and 3 bases, there was a span of 13 bases. As DNA, the CDR3 is TGTGCCAGCAGCTGGCAGGGTCCCCTCTACGAGCAGTACTTC. Translation gives CASSWQGPLYEQYF.

V gene TRBV7-6 combines with J gene TRBJ2-2, with D maybe TRBD1 (6 bases). The CDR3 is 15 residues long. Germline values: CDR1 SGHVS, CDR2 FNYEAQ. Trimming removed 6 bases from V and 5 bases from J, with 16 bases in between. In DNA, the CDR3 is TGTGCCAGCAGAGCAGACAGGTTCTTTACCGGGGAGCTGTTTTTT. Translated, it gives CASRADRFFTGELFF.